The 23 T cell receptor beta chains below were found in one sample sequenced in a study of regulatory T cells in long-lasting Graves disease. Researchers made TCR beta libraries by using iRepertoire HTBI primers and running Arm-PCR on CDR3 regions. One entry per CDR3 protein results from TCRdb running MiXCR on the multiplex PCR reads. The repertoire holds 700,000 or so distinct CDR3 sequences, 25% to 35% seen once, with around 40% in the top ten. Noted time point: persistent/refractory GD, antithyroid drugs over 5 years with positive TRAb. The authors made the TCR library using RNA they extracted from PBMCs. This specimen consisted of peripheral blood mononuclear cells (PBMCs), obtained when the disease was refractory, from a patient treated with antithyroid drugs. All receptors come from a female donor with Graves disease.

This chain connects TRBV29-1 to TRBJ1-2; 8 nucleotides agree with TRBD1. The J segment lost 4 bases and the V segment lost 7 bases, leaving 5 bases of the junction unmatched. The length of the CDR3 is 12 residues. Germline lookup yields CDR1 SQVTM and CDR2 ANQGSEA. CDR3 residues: CSARTGTYGYTF. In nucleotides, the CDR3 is TGCAGCGCCCGGACAGGGACCTATGGCTACACCTTC.

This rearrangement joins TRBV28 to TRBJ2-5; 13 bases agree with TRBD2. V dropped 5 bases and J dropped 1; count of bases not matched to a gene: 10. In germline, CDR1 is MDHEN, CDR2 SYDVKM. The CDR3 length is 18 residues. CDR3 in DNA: TGTGCCAGCAGTCCTGGACTAGCGGGGGCGTCGGCCCAAGAGACCCAGTACTTC. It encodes CASSPGLAGASAQETQYF.

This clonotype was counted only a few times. The CDR3 reads CASSSALASGNTGELFF. The CDR3 bases are TGTGCCAGCAGTTCGGCCTTGGCTAGCGGCAACACCGGGGAGCTGTTTTTT. The genes are TRBV12-3 or TRBV12-4 and TRBJ2-2, with 7 bases lining up with TRBD2. The CDR3 has 17 amino acids. The trim removed 4 bases at V and 2 bases at J, leaving 10 bases unmatched.

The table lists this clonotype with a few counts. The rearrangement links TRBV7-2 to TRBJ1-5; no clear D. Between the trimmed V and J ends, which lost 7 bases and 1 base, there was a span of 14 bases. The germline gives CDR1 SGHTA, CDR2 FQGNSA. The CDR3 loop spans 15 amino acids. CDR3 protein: CASNIGIWSNQPQHF. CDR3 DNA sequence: TGTGCCAGCAACATCGGGATTTGGAGCAATCAGCCCCAGCATTTT.

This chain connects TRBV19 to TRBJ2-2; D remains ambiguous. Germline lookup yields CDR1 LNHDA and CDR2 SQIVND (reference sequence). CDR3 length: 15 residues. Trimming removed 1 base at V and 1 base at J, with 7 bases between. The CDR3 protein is CASSIAAGNTGELFF. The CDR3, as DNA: TGTGCCAGTAGTATAGCGGCAGGGAACACCGGGGAGCTGTTTTTT.

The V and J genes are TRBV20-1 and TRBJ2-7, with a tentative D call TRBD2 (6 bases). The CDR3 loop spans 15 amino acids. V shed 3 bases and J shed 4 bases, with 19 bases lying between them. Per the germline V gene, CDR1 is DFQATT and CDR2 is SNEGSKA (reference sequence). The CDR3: CSARASDWAGYEQYF. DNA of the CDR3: TGCAGTGCTAGGGCTAGCGACTGGGCGGGGTACGAGCAGTACTTC.

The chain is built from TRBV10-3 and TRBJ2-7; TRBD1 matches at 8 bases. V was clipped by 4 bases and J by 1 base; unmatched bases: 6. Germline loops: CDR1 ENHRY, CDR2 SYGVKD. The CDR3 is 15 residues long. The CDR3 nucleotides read TGTGCCATCAGTGGCTCAGGGGGCCGTTCCTACGAGCAGTACTTC. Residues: CAISGSGGRSYEQYF.

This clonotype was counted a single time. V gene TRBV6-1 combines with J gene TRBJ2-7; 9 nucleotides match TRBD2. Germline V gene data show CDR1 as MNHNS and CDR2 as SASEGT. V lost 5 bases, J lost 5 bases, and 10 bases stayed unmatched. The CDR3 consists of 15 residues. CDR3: CASSRSGLATHEQYF. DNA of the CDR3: TGTGCCAGCAGTCGCTCCGGACTAGCGACCCACGAGCAGTACTTC.

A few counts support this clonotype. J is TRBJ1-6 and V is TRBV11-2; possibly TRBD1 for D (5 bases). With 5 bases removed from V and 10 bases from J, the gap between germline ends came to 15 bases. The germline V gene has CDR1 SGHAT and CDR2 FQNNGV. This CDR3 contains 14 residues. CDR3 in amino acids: CASSPPGVGSPLHF. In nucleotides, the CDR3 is TGTGCCAGCAGCCCGCCGGGGGTTGGGTCACCCCTCCACTTT. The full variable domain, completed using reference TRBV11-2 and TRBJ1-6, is EAGVAQSPRYKIIEKRQSVAFWCNPISGHATLYWYQQILGQGPKLLIQFQNNGVVDDSQLPKDRFSAERLKGVDSTLKIQPAKLEDSAVYLCASSPPGVGSPLHFGNGTRLTVT.

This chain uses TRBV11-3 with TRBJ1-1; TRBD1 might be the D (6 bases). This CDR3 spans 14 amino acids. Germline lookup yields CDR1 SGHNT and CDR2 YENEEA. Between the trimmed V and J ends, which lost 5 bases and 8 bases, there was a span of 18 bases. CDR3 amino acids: CASSASTGYGEAFF. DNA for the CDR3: TGTGCCAGCAGCGCCTCAACAGGGTATGGGGAAGCTTTCTTT.

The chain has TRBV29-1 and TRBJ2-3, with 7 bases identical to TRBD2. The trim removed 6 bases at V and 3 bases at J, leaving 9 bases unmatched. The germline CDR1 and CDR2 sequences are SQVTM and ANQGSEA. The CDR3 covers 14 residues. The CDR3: CSVSGELRTDTQYF. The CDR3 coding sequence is TGCAGCGTCAGCGGGGAATTGAGGACAGATACGCAGTATTTT.

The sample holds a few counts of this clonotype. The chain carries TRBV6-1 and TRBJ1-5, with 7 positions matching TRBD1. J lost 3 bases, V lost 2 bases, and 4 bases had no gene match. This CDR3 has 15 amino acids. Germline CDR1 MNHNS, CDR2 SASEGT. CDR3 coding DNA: TGTGCCAGCAGTGAAACGGGACAGATCAATCAGCCCCAGCATTTT. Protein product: CASSETGQINQPQHF.

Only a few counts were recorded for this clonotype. The chain's CDR3 is CASRKQDRAGNYGYTF. For the CDR3, the DNA is TGTGCCAGCAGGAAGCAAGACAGGGCTGGGAACTATGGCTACACCTTC. The chain couples TRBV27 to TRBJ1-2; TRBD1 matches at 7 bases. From germline, CDR1 is MNHEY and CDR2 SMNVEV (reference sequence). The CDR3 has 16 amino acids. The V gene end was trimmed by 6 bases and the J gene end by 2 bases; junction bases not matched to a gene: 12.

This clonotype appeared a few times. The CDR3 sequence: CASGPVDNYEQYF. Here the CDR3 DNA reads TGTGCCAGCGGCCCCGTGGACAACTACGAGCAGTACTTC. The chain combines TRBV7-9 with TRBJ2-7, with D maybe TRBD1 (5 bases). The CDR3 runs 13 residues. Trimming shortened V by 8 bases and J by 3 bases, and 14 bases separated the two germline ends. Germline V CDR1 and CDR2: SEHNR, FQNEAQ (reference sequence).

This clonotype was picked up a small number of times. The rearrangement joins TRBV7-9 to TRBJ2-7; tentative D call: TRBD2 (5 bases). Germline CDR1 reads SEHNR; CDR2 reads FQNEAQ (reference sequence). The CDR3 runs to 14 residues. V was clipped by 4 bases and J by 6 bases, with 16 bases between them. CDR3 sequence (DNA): TGTGCCAGCAGCTCCCTCGGAGGTTACGCCGAGCAGTACTTC. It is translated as CASSSLGGYAEQYF.

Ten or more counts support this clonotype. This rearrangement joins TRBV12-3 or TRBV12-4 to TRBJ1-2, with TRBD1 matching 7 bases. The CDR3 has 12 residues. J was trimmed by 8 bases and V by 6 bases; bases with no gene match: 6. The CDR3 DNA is TGTGCCAGCAGCCGAGGGGACAGCGGCTACACCTTC. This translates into CASSRGDSGYTF.

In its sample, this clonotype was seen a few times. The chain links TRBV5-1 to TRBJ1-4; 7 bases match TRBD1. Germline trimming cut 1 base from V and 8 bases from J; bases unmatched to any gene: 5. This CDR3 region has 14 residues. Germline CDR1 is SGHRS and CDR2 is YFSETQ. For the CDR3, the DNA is TGCGCCAGCAGCTTGTCCGGACAGGACGAAAAACTGTTTTTT. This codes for CASSLSGQDEKLFF.

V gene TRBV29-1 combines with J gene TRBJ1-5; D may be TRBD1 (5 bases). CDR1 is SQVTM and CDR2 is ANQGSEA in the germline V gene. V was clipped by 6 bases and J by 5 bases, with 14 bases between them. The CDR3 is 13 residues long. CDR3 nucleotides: TGCAGCGTCCAGGGTACGGTCGATCAGCCCCAGCATTTT. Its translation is CSVQGTVDQPQHF.

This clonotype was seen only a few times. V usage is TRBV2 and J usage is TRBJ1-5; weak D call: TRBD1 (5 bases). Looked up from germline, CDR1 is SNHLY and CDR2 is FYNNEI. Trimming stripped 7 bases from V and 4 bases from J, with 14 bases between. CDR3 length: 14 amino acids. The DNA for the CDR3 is TGTGCCAGCAATCGGGGGAGGTCAAATCAGCCCCAGCATTTT. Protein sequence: CASNRGRSNQPQHF.

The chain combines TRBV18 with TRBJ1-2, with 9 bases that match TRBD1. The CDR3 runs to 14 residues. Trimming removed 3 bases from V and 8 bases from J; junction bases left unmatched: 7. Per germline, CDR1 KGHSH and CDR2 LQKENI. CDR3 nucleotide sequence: TGTGCCAGCTCACCGCCCACAGGGGGCGAAGGCTACACCTTC. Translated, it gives CASSPPTGGEGYTF.

The CDR3 sequence: CASSIDYGVGELFF. Written as DNA, the CDR3 is TGTGCCAGTAGTATAGATTATGGTGTCGGGGAGCTGTTTTTT. J is TRBJ2-2 and V is TRBV19; no firm D call. The CDR3 is 14 amino acids. The ends were cut back, 0 bases at V and 7 bases at J, with 9 bases in the middle. Germline V gene sequence: CDR1 LNHDA, CDR2 SQIVND (reference sequence).

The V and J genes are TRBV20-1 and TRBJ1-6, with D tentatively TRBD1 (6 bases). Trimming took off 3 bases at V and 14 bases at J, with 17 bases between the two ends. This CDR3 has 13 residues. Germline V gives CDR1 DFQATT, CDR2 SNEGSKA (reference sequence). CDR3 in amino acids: CSASSDSSMTLHF. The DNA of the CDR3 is TGCAGTGCTAGTTCGGACAGCTCCATGACCCTCCACTTT.

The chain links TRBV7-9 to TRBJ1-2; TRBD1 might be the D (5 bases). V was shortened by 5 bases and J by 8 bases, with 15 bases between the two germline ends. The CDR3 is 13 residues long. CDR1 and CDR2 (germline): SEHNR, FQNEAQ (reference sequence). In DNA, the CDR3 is TGTGCCAGCAGCGGCAGCCAGGGAGTCGGCTACACCTTC. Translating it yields CASSGSQGVGYTF.